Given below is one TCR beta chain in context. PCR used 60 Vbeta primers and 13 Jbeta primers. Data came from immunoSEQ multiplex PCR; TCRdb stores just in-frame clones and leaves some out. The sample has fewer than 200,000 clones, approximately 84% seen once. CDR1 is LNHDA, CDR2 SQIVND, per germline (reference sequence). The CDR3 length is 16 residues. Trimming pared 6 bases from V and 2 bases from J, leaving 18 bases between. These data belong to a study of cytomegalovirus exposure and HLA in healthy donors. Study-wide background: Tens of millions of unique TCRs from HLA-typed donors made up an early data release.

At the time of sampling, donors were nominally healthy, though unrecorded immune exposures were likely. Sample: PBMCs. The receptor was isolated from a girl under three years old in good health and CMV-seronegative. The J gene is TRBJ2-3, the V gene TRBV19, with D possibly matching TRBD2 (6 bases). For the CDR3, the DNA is TGTGCCAGTAGCCTGGGACTTTCGTCAAACACAGATACGCAGTATTTT. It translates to CASSLGLSSNTDTQYF.